The 18 T cell receptor beta chains reported below all come from one sample, sequenced in a study of shared T cell receptors in the human thymus. Here immunoSEQ multiplex PCR was the method, and the copy in TCRdb shows in-frame clones only, minus some. The sample lists hundreds of thousands of clones, about 89% occurring once. The same specimen was also included in a second study, on human thymus T cells.

The specimen sequenced was thymocytes. The source is a boy younger than two with a congenital heart defect.

The V call is TRBV19, the J call TRBJ2-1, with 11 nucleotides matching TRBD2. CDR1 is LNHDA and CDR2 is SQIVND in the germline V gene (reference sequence). Trimming cost V 5 bases and J 8 bases; bases outside gene matches: 11. This CDR3 is built from 16 residues. In DNA form, the CDR3 reads TGTGCCAGTAGTCAAGGGGCTAGCGGGAGGCTCGATGAGCAGTTCTTC. Translating it yields CASSQGASGRLDEQFF.

The chain recombines TRBV28 with TRBJ1-1; the D is unclear. This CDR3 is built from 15 residues. Germline V lookup: CDR1 MDHEN, CDR2 SYDVKM. Trimming cost V 4 bases and J 0 bases, with 12 bases left between them. The CDR3 DNA reads TGTGCCAGCAGTTGTATACACCTCATGAACACTGAAGCTTTCTTT. Amino acid sequence: CASSCIHLMNTEAFF.

This clone has just one count. The chain carries TRBV14 and TRBJ2-7; D possibly corresponds to TRBD1 (5 bases). V shed 5 bases and J shed 6 bases, with 11 bases lying between them. The CDR3 runs to 12 residues. The V gene's germline CDR1 is SGHDN and CDR2 FVKESK. CDR3: CASSVREAEQYF. The CDR3 coding sequence is TGTGCCAGCAGCGTCAGGGAAGCCGAGCAGTACTTC.

The chain couples TRBV6-1 to TRBJ2-7, with D tentatively TRBD2 (6 bases). The germline V gene has CDR1 MNHNS and CDR2 SASEGT. This CDR3 has 14 amino acids. V shed 11 bases and J shed 0 bases, with 17 bases lying between them. The CDR3 DNA is TGTGCCGGACCTGCTGGGGGGATCTCCTACGAGCAGTACTTC. It yields the protein CAGPAGGISYEQYF.

The chain recombines TRBV19 with TRBJ2-1; TRBD1 matches 9 bases. Germline lookup yields CDR1 LNHDA and CDR2 SQIVND (reference sequence). The CDR3 contains 15 residues. J lost 6 bases, V lost 3 bases, and 6 bases had no gene match. Here the CDR3 reads CASSIADRGRNEQFF. The CDR3 DNA reads as TGTGCCAGTAGTATCGCGGACAGGGGCCGCAATGAGCAGTTCTTC.

This chain joins TRBV29-1 and TRBJ1-1; the match to TRBD1 covers 9 bases. Losses at the gene ends were 7 bases for V and 5 bases for J; bases not matched to a gene: 8. This CDR3 contains 13 residues. Germline V CDR1 and CDR2: SQVTM, ANQGSEA. In nucleotides, the CDR3 is TGCAGCGAAAGGACAGGGGACAATACTGAAGCTTTCTTT. It specifies CSERTGDNTEAFF.

The V and J genes are TRBV7-9 and TRBJ1-6, with D possibly matching TRBD1 (6 bases). V gave up 8 bases and J gave up 5 bases, with 13 bases separating them. This CDR3 has 14 residues. Germline V gives CDR1 SEHNR, CDR2 FQNEAQ (reference sequence). As DNA, the CDR3 is TGTGCCAGCCCGCGGGGGGGCGATAATTCACCCCTCCACTTT. Translating it yields CASPRGGDNSPLHF.

The chain joins TRBV7-7 to TRBJ2-7, with a weak D call TRBD2 (6 bases). V lost 0 bases to trimming and J lost 5 bases, with 14 bases between them. The germline gives CDR1 SSHAT, CDR2 FNYEAQ (reference sequence). This CDR3 has 15 amino acids. CDR3 region: CASSLAGGPFDEQYF. In DNA form, the CDR3 reads TGTGCCAGCAGCTTAGCGGGAGGCCCATTCGACGAGCAGTACTTC.

The chain joins TRBV15 to TRBJ2-2, with 10 nucleotides matching TRBD1. The J segment lost 6 bases and the V segment lost 0 bases, leaving 4 bases of the junction unmatched. Germline loops: CDR1 LNHNV, CDR2 YYDKDF (reference sequence). The CDR3 contains 16 residues. This CDR3 reads CATSRDPGQGAGELFF. The CDR3 DNA reads as TGTGCCACCAGCAGAGATCCCGGACAGGGGGCCGGGGAGCTGTTTTTT.

This chain uses TRBV11-3 with TRBJ2-2, with D maybe TRBD2 (5 bases). The V and J ends lost 3 bases and 2 bases respectively, with 13 bases between them. Germline assignment: CDR1 SGHNT and CDR2 YENEEA. This CDR3 comprises 16 residues. The CDR3 protein is CASSLVAGDNTGELFF. The CDR3 DNA is TGTGCCAGCAGCTTGGTGGCGGGCGACAACACCGGGGAGCTGTTTTTT. The full variable domain, its missing parts supplied by reference TRBV11-3 and TRBJ2-2, is EAGVVQSPRYKIIEKKQPVAFWCNPISGHNTLYWYLQNLGQGPELLIRYENEEAVDDSQLPKDRFSAERLKGVDSTLKIQPAELGDSAVYLCASSLVAGDNTGELFFGEGSRLTVL.

This clone was seen once. The CDR3 DNA sequence: TGTGCCAGCAGCAACCTGGAGGGTGGTCAGCCCCAGCATTTT. It is translated as CASSNLEGGQPQHF. This chain uses TRBV27 with TRBJ1-5; D gene unclear. Trimming removed 6 bases at V and 6 bases at J, with 15 bases between. The CDR3 runs to 14 residues. Germline values: CDR1 MNHEY, CDR2 SMNVEV (reference sequence).

This clone was counted once. This sequence joins TRBV19 and TRBJ1-2; D is perhaps TRBD1 (5 bases). Trimming removed 5 bases at V and 6 bases at J, with 13 bases between. Germline V CDR1 and CDR2: LNHDA, SQIVND (reference sequence). The CDR3 is 13 amino acids. CDR3 nucleotide sequence: TGTGCCAGTAGTTTCAAACAGGTTAATGGCTACACCTTC. Translation: CASSFKQVNGYTF.

The rearrangement uses TRBV7-8 and TRBJ1-2, with 7 bases that match TRBD1. The CDR3 is 14 amino acids. The junction had 9 bases not matched to a gene; V was cut back by 5 bases and J by 6 bases. Germline V gene data show CDR1 as SGHVS and CDR2 as FQNEAQ. DNA of the CDR3: TGTGCCAGCAGCACACTCGGGACAGAGGATGGCTACACCTTC. Translating it yields CASSTLGTEDGYTF. The full variable domain, its missing parts supplied by reference TRBV7-8 and TRBJ1-2, is GAGVSQSPRYKVAKRGQDVALRCDPISGHVSLFWYQQALGQGPEFLTYFQNEAQLDKSGLPSDRFFAERPEGSVSTLKIQRTQQEDSAVYLCASSTLGTEDGYTFGSGTRLTVV.

The CDR3 DNA follows: TGTGCCAGCAGTTTCGAACTCTTGCCCCCCTACGAGCAGTACTTC. This gives the protein CASSFELLPPYEQYF. The chain employs TRBV27 and TRBJ2-7; D uncertain. Per germline, CDR1 MNHEY and CDR2 SMNVEV (reference sequence). Trimming shortened V by 3 bases and J by 2 bases, and 14 bases separated the two germline ends. This CDR3 spans 15 amino acids.

In the case of this clone: This same CDR3 is encoded by further DNA sequences in the sample. The J gene is TRBJ1-5, the V gene TRBV19, with D perhaps matching TRBD1 (5 bases). Germline V gene lookup returns CDR1 LNHDA and CDR2 SQIVND (reference sequence). Trimming left V 4 bases short and J 1 base short, with 8 bases between. The CDR3 length is 14 residues. The CDR3 DNA follows: TGTGCCAGTAGTACCAGACAGAGCAATCAGCCCCAGCATTTT. It is translated as CASSTRQSNQPQHF. The complete variable domain, with remaining parts taken from reference TRBV19 and TRBJ1-5, reads DGGITQSPKYLFRKEGQNVTLSCEQNLNHDAMYWYRQDPGQGLRLIYYSQIVNDFQKGDIAEGYSVSREKKESFPLTVTSAQKNPTAFYLCASSTRQSNQPQHFGDGTRLSIL.

The genes are TRBV9 and TRBJ2-7; D may be TRBD1 (5 bases). V dropped 4 bases and J dropped 3 bases, with 20 bases sitting between them. This CDR3 comprises 16 residues. The germline CDR1 and CDR2 sequences are SGDLS and YYNGEE. The CDR3 coding sequence is TGTGCCAGCAGCCCCAATCAAAGGGGATTCGGCTACGAGCAGTACTTC. It translates to CASSPNQRGFGYEQYF.

The chain couples TRBV4-3 to TRBJ1-6, with D maybe TRBD1 (5 bases). V was clipped by 0 bases and J by 4 bases, with 19 bases between them. The CDR3 has 19 residues. Per the germline V gene, CDR1 is LGHNA and CDR2 is YSLEER. Here the CDR3 reads CASSQDLRTEEGYNSPLHF. The CDR3 DNA reads TGCGCCAGCAGCCAAGATCTGCGGACCGAGGAGGGGTATAATTCACCCCTCCACTTT.

CDR3 DNA sequence: TGTGCCAGCAGCCCGATGTATACTAGCGGGGGGTTCTCCTACGAGCAGTACTTC. This encodes CASSPMYTSGGFSYEQYF. This chain joins TRBV2 and TRBJ2-7, with TRBD2 identical over 12 bases. Per germline, CDR1 SNHLY and CDR2 FYNNEI. The V gene end was trimmed by 6 bases and the J gene end by 0 bases; junction bases not matched to a gene: 12. CDR3 length: 18 amino acids.